This entry features one T cell receptor beta chain sequence. The source of the sample is a study of blood T cell repertoires in COVID-19. Study overall: There were acute and convalescent COVID-19 samples, and they came from the United States, Italy and Spain. The analysed material was cDNA or gDNA that came from T cells, B-cell-depleted T cells, or PBMCs.

Data came from immunoSEQ multiplex PCR; TCRdb stores just in-frame clones and leaves some out. The sample includes 260,000 or so clones, around 86% seen only once; the top ten take roughly 15%. This CDR3 contains 15 residues. Trimming took 6 bases from V and 7 from J; bases not matched to a gene: 9. In germline, CDR1 is MNHEY, CDR2 SVGAGI. Which cohort a participant joined came from the clinical history participants gave. Resolution of symptoms, clearance, or two negative PCRs was present in recovered Cohort 3 donors. Sequencing input: PBMCs or T cells enriched from blood (not recorded which). The V call is TRBV6-5, the J call TRBJ1-6, with 7 bases identical to TRBD1. This receptor was obtained from a man between 18 and 29 years old who had recovered from COVID-19. Here the CDR3 DNA reads TGTGCCAGCAGATACCGGGACAGCGAAAATTCACCCCTCCACTTT. Amino acid sequence: CASRYRDSENSPLHF.